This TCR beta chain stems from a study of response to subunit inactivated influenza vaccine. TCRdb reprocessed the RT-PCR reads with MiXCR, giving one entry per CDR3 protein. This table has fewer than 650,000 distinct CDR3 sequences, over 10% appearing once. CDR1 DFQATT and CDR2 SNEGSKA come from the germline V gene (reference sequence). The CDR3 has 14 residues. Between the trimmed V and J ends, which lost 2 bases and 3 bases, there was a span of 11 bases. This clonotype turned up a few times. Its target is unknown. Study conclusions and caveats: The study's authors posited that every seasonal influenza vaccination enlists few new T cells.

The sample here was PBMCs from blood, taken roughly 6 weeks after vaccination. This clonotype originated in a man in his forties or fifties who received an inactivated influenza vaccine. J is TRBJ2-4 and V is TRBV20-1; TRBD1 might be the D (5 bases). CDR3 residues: CSARTGLDKNIQYF. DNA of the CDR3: TGCAGTGCTAGAACAGGTTTGGACAAAAACATTCAGTACTTC.